This is a list of T cell receptor beta chains from one sample in a study of cytomegalovirus exposure and HLA in healthy donors. Method: immunoSEQ multiplex PCR; TCRdb's copy keeps in-frame clones and lacks some. The sample lists fewer than 65,000 clones, about 72% occurring once. Input material: PBMCs. These receptors came from a middle-aged woman in good health and CMV-seropositive. The CDR3 runs from the conserved cysteine through the conserved F or W. The D gene is left open where the match is weak. The size field is filled for only some rows; it gives once, few, many or a size class.

>TRBV12-5|16|TRBJ2-7|.|TRBD1
CASGGAPGAGGWEQYF
TGTGCTAGTGGAGGCGCCCCAGGGGCAGGGGGCTGGGAGCAGTACTTC
>TRBV20-1|11|TRBJ2-3|.|.
CSAPRGVTQYF
TGCAGTGCTCCACGCGGGGTTACGCAGTATTTT
>TRBV6-4|13|TRBJ1-1|.|TRBD1
CASSRTGDTEAFF
TGTGCCAGCAGCCGGACAGGGGACACTGAAGCTTTCTTT
>TRBV7-2|16|TRBJ1-1|.|.
CASSLYRGGGYTEAFF
TGTGCCAGCAGCTTATACCGGGGAGGAGGTTACACTGAAGCTTTCTTT
>TRBV7-2|14|TRBJ1-2|.|TRBD1
CASSLAGQIYGYTF
TGTGCCAGCAGCTTAGCGGGACAGATCTATGGCTACACCTTC
>TRBV18|14|TRBJ1-1|.|.
CASSPGTLNTEAFF
TGTGCCAGCTCACCGGGCACCTTGAACACTGAAGCTTTCTTT
>TRBV4-3|13|TRBJ2-7|.|TRBD2
CASSRTSGEEQYF
TGCGCCAGCAGCCGGACTAGCGGGGAAGAGCAGTACTTC
>TRBV2|16|TRBJ2-3|.|TRBD2
CASSGLAGGHGDTQYF
TGTGCCAGCAGTGGACTAGCGGGGGGGCATGGAGATACGCAGTATTTT
>TRBV7-9|12|TRBJ1-3|once|.
CASSFLGNTIYF
TGTGCCAGCAGCTTTCTCGGAAACACCATATATTTT
>TRBV11-2|15|TRBJ1-5|.|.
CASSLDFQGKGPQHF
TGTGCCAGCAGCTTAGATTTCCAGGGTAAAGGGCCCCAGCATTTT
>TRBV7-9|15|TRBJ2-7|.|.
CASSLTGLASYEQYF
TGTGCCAGCAGCTTAACCGGACTGGCCTCCTACGAGCAGTACTTC
>TRBV19|13|TRBJ2-5|.|.
CASSPGPMAAQYF
TGTGCCAGTAGCCCCGGCCCCATGGCGGCCCAGTACTTC
>TRBV5-1|17|TRBJ2-2|.|.
CASSPSTGAGNTGELFF
TGCGCCAGCAGCCCCTCAACAGGCGCTGGGAACACCGGGGAGCTGTTTTTT
>TRBV27|13|TRBJ2-7|.|TRBD1
CASSWGQYYEQYF
TGTGCCAGCAGTTGGGGACAGTACTACGAGCAGTACTTC